Listed below are T cell receptor beta chains from one sample, sequenced in a study of response to subunit inactivated influenza vaccine. In TCRdb, the RT-PCR reads were re-called with MiXCR into one record per CDR3 protein. The repertoire holds fewer than 600,000 distinct CDR3 sequences, with approximately 7.2% as singletons. The sample consisted of PBMCs from blood, taken roughly 24 months after vaccination. The receptors stem from a man between 50 and 69 years old who received an inactivated influenza vaccine. The CDR3 runs from the conserved cysteine through the conserved F or W. Fields, in order: V gene, clone size, CDR3 protein. Clone size, where shown, is once, few, many, or a class for clones that have expanded.

v_call: TRBV6-2/TRBV6-3
clone_size: few
cdr3_aa: CASLRQAGNEQYF

v_call: TRBV20-1
clone_size: few
cdr3_aa: CSARGPAGAFTDTQYF

v_call: TRBV20-1
clone_size: many
cdr3_aa: CSARYNLSTAEAFF

v_call: TRBV12-3/TRBV12-4
clone_size: few
cdr3_aa: CASSLGPAGEQFF

v_call: TRBV12-3/TRBV12-4
clone_size: many
cdr3_aa: CASLGTDNEQFF

v_call: TRBV7-2
clone_size: .
cdr3_aa: CASRTSPGQGRDEQFF

v_call: TRBV3-1
clone_size: many
cdr3_aa: CASSQWRGEQYF

v_call: TRBV10-3
clone_size: .
cdr3_aa: CAISRQGLNTEAFF

v_call: TRBV20-1
clone_size: many
cdr3_aa: CSAFNRTTYNEQFF

v_call: TRBV3-1
clone_size: many
cdr3_aa: CASSRSGGAADTQYF

v_call: TRBV2
clone_size: many
cdr3_aa: CASNRFSGRVNTEAFF

v_call: TRBV6-5
clone_size: many
cdr3_aa: CASSYTGQHNQPQHF

v_call: TRBV20-1
clone_size: many
cdr3_aa: CSARTPGIEQFF

v_call: TRBV25-1
clone_size: many
cdr3_aa: CASSEGTVTDTQYF

v_call: TRBV7-2
clone_size: .
cdr3_aa: CASAGRYQETQYF

v_call: TRBV19
clone_size: few
cdr3_aa: CASSHLGTGISYEQYF

v_call: TRBV5-1
clone_size: few
cdr3_aa: CASSPGRIFDRNQPQHF

v_call: TRBV4-1
clone_size: many
cdr3_aa: CASSQDPGRETQYF

v_call: TRBV7-2
clone_size: few
cdr3_aa: CASSLVSSGGAEQYF

v_call: TRBV29-1
clone_size: .
cdr3_aa: CSVEVAFNEQFF

v_call: TRBV20-1
clone_size: .
cdr3_aa: CSARDLQGASGNTIYF

v_call: TRBV5-5
clone_size: few
cdr3_aa: CASSPIRGRTNEKLFF

v_call: TRBV10-3
clone_size: many
cdr3_aa: CAISEGRRESDTQYF

v_call: TRBV12-3/TRBV12-4
clone_size: many
cdr3_aa: CASRGSTDTQYF

v_call: TRBV7-9
clone_size: few
cdr3_aa: CASNRQGNEKLFF

v_call: TRBV7-2
clone_size: few
cdr3_aa: CASSPSGSHGETQYF

v_call: TRBV7-2
clone_size: .
cdr3_aa: CASSSSGRTYEQYF

v_call: TRBV5-1
clone_size: .
cdr3_aa: CASSTDRPHEQYF

v_call: TRBV20-1
clone_size: many
cdr3_aa: CSAGSSRGSTDTQYF

v_call: TRBV5-1
clone_size: few
cdr3_aa: CASSWGTVANTGELFF

v_call: TRBV28
clone_size: many
cdr3_aa: CASSFGKGDEQYF

v_call: TRBV5-1
clone_size: few
cdr3_aa: CASSWGAGANTGELFF

v_call: TRBV10-3
clone_size: few
cdr3_aa: CAISESPALVLSDTQYF

v_call: TRBV6-6
clone_size: .
cdr3_aa: CASSFRDNEQFF

v_call: TRBV6-2/TRBV6-3
clone_size: many
cdr3_aa: CASSYTSSASYEQYF

v_call: TRBV4-2
clone_size: .
cdr3_aa: CASSQEDRGRGYTF

v_call: TRBV5-5
clone_size: few
cdr3_aa: CASSWTNRNTEAFF

v_call: TRBV20-1
clone_size: many
cdr3_aa: CSARMGRDIQYF

v_call: TRBV20-1
clone_size: few
cdr3_aa: CSAGGLAGVYEQYF

v_call: TRBV28
clone_size: few
cdr3_aa: CASSLWTSGGYTGELFF

v_call: TRBV29-1
clone_size: .
cdr3_aa: CSAWTGPTQETQYF

v_call: TRBV9
clone_size: .
cdr3_aa: CASSVVGTVTDTQYF

v_call: TRBV9
clone_size: .
cdr3_aa: CASSVAGRQPMRNQPQHF

v_call: TRBV12-3/TRBV12-4
clone_size: many
cdr3_aa: CASSRRTTNTQYF

v_call: TRBV7-2
clone_size: many
cdr3_aa: CASSQRASPYNEQFF

v_call: TRBV12-3/TRBV12-4
clone_size: many
cdr3_aa: CASSFDPYRVNSYEQYF

v_call: TRBV6-5
clone_size: few
cdr3_aa: CASSYGPGYNEQFF

v_call: TRBV20-1
clone_size: few
cdr3_aa: CSARVRGTSGSNNEQFF

v_call: TRBV28
clone_size: .
cdr3_aa: CASSEPGGGTDTQYF

v_call: TRBV6-1
clone_size: few
cdr3_aa: CASSGSGGFNYGYTF

v_call: TRBV5-1
clone_size: .
cdr3_aa: CASILSRDREGGYNSPLHF